This T cell receptor (beta chain) is drawn from a study of cytomegalovirus exposure and HLA in healthy donors. Points on this clone: Its antigen remains unidentified.

Trimming took 6 bases from V and 8 from J; bases not matched to a gene: 10. This CDR3 contains 14 residues. CDR1 and CDR2 (germline): MNHEY, SMNVEV (reference sequence). PCR employed 60 Vbeta and 13 Jbeta primers. Clones were read by immunoSEQ multiplex PCR, and TCRdb kept only the in-frame ones, dropping some. The sample carries about 55,000 clones, more than 65% recorded once. The study, taken as a whole, reports: The number of N-insertions in an Asian-associated ancestry cluster was reportedly below the roughly 620-donor mean in a later analysis. In vitro assays verified that three CMV-associated chains recognized CMV antigens specifically. In a later analysis, DRB1 alleles had the most associated TCRs; HLA-C alleles the fewest. Earlier analysis looked at TCR beta V segments, and most were productive about 87% or about 30% of the time.

The chain employs TRBV27 and TRBJ1-2; 9 positions match TRBD1. This TCR derives from a man between 40 and 49 years old in good health and CMV-seropositive. Input material: PBMCs. The CDR3 DNA follows: TGTGCCAGCAGCCGATTCCGGGACAGGGAGGGCTACACCTTC. Translating it yields CASSRFRDREGYTF.